Each of the 9 T cell receptor beta chains below was sequenced from the same sample in a study of radiotherapy plus CTLA-4 blockade in lung cancer. Clones were sequenced by immunoSEQ multiplex PCR, and TCRdb holds only the in-frame ones, with some missing. The sample has 45,000 or so clones; around 72% are singletons. Sequenced material: peripheral blood, taken from a patient treated with radiotherapy plus ipilimumab. These receptors all come from a human donor with non-small cell lung cancer who had a complete response to radiotherapy plus ipilimumab.

This rearrangement joins TRBV7-2 to TRBJ2-3, with D hard to call. CDR1 is SGHTA and CDR2 is FQGNSA in the germline V gene. V shed 3 bases and J shed 2 bases, with 9 bases lying between them. The CDR3 has 14 residues. This CDR3 is CASSFARNTDTQYF. CDR3 nucleotides: TGTGCCAGCAGCTTCGCGAGAAACACAGATACGCAGTATTTT.

This clone was seen a single time. V gene TRBV6-6 combines with J gene TRBJ2-1; 12 bases are shared with TRBD2. The CDR3 consists of 16 residues. Germline assignment: CDR1 MNHNY and CDR2 SVGAGI (reference sequence). V shed 4 bases and J 6 bases; nucleotides not matched to a gene: 7. CDR3 nucleotides: TGTGCCAGCAGTTCGCGGACTAGCGGGGAAGGCAATGAGCAGTTCTTC. Translation gives CASSSRTSGEGNEQFF.

The DNA for the CDR3 is TGTGCCAGCAGCTTAGGTACAGCGGTAACAGATACGCAGTATTTT. This sequence encodes CASSLGTAVTDTQYF. V gene TRBV7-9 combines with J gene TRBJ2-3; perhaps TRBD2 as D (5 bases). CDR3 length: 15 residues. The germline V and J ends were trimmed by 1 base and 3 bases, with 11 bases remaining between them. The germline V gene has CDR1 SEHNR and CDR2 FQNEAQ (reference sequence).

V and J are TRBV19 and TRBJ1-1, with D unresolved. CDR1 and CDR2 (germline): LNHDA, SQIVND (reference sequence). With 9 bases removed from V and 8 bases from J, the gap between germline ends came to 13 bases. The CDR3 totals 11 residues. CDR3 region: CASSLAREAFF. The CDR3 DNA is TGTGCCAGCTCTCTTGCGAGGGAAGCTTTCTTT.

The chain couples TRBV6-5 to TRBJ2-7; 7 positions agree with TRBD1. The J segment lost 2 bases and the V segment lost 9 bases, leaving 7 bases of the junction unmatched. Germline CDR1 is MNHEY and CDR2 is SVGAGI. The CDR3 loop spans 13 amino acids. DNA for the CDR3: TGTGCCAGTCTCTCCGACAGGGCCTACGAGCAGTACTTC. Translation gives CASLSDRAYEQYF.

This clone occurred a few times. V usage is TRBV4-1 and J usage is TRBJ2-1; a weak D match, TRBD1 (6 bases). Trimming pared 0 bases from V and 9 bases from J, leaving 24 bases between. The V gene's germline CDR1 is MGHRA and CDR2 YSYEKL. The length of the CDR3 is 18 residues. As DNA, the CDR3 is TGCGCCAGCAGCCAAGAAGGGGGAACGGTCTCAACCCTCATTGAGCAGTTCTTC. Its protein is CASSQEGGTVSTLIEQFF.

CDR3 coding DNA: TGTGCCAGCAGTTTAGTGTTCCTAGCGGGAGGATCGGATACGCAGTATTTT. Translated: CASSLVFLAGGSDTQYF. The chain carries TRBV27 and TRBJ2-3; 11 bases are shared with TRBD2. This CDR3 is built from 17 residues. Germline CDR1 reads MNHEY; CDR2 reads SMNVEV (reference sequence). The V gene end was trimmed by 2 bases and the J gene end by 6 bases; junction bases not matched to a gene: 10.

This clone has only one observation. One junction end disagrees with the germline gene, perhaps due to a read error. V usage is TRBV9 and J usage is TRBJ2-7, with D possibly TRBD2 on 5 matching bases. Germline assignment: CDR1 SGDLS and CDR2 YYNGEE. The CDR3 contains 14 residues. CDR3 nucleotide sequence: TGTGCCAGCAGCGTAGTAATGATGGGTGGGGAGCAGTACTTT. Its protein product is CASSVVMMGGEQYF.

In its sample, this clone was seen once. The chain joins TRBV6-5 to TRBJ1-1; tentative D call: TRBD1 (5 bases). V was trimmed by 8 bases and J by 10 bases, leaving 11 bases between them. The CDR3 has 10 residues. Germline CDR1 reads MNHEY; CDR2 reads SVGAGI. This CDR3 is CASGQGGAFF. CDR3 nucleotide sequence: TGTGCCAGCGGGCAGGGTGGAGCTTTCTTT.